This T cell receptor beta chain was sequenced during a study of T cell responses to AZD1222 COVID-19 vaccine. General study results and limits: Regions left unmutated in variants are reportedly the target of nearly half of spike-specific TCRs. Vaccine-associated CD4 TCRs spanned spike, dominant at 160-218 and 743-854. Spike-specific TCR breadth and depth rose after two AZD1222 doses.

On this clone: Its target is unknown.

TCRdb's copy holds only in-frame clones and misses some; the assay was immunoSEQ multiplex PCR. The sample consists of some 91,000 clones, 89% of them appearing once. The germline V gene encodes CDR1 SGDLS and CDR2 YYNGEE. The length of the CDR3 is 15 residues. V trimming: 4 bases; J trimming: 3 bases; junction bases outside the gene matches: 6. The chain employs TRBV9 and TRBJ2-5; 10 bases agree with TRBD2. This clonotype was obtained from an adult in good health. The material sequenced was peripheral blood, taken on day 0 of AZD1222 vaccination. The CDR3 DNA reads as TGTGCCAGCAGCCGGACAGCGGGGGGGAAAGAGACCCAGTACTTC. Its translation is CASSRTAGGKETQYF.